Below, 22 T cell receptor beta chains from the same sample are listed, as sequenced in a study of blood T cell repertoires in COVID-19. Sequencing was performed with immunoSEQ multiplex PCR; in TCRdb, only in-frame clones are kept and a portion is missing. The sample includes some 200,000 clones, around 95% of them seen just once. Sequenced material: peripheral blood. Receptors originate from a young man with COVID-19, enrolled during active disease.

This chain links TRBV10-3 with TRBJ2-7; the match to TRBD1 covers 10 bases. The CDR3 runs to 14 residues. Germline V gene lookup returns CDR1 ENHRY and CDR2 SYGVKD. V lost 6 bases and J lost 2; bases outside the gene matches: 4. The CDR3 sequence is CAIRGDRGPYEQYF. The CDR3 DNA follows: TGTGCCATCAGGGGGGACAGGGGTCCCTACGAGCAGTACTTC.

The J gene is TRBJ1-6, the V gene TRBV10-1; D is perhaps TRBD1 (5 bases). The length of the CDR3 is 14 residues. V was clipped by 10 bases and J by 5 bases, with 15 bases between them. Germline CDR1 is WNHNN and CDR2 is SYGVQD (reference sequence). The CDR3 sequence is CANENQGNNSPLHF. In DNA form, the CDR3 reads TGCGCCAACGAAAATCAGGGTAATAATTCACCCCTCCACTTT.

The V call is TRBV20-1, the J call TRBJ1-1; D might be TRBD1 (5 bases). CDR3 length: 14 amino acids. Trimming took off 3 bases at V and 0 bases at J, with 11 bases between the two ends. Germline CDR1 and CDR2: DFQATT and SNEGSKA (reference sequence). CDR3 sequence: CSASGGGMNTEAFF. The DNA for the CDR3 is TGCAGTGCTAGTGGGGGGGGAATGAACACTGAAGCTTTCTTT.

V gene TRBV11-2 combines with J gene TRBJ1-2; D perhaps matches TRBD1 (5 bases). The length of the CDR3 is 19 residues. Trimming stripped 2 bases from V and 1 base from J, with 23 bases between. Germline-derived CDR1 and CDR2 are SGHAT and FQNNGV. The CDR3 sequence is CASSLSGGAGKRVNYGYTF. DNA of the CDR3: TGTGCCAGCAGCTTATCCGGTGGGGCAGGGAAGAGAGTTAACTATGGCTACACCTTC. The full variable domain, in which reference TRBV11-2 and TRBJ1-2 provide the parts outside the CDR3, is EAGVAQSPRYKIIEKRQSVAFWCNPISGHATLYWYQQILGQGPKLLIQFQNNGVVDDSQLPKDRFSAERLKGVDSTLKIQPAKLEDSAVYLCASSLSGGAGKRVNYGYTFGSGTRLTVV.

CDR3 nucleotides: TGTGCCAGCAGTGATGGGGCCAACACCGGGGAGCTGTTTTTT. Protein: CASSDGANTGELFF. The chain combines TRBV2 with TRBJ2-2, with D possibly TRBD1 on 5 matching bases. The CDR3 is 14 amino acids. Trimming took off 3 bases at V and 2 bases at J, with 7 bases between the two ends. The germline CDR1 and CDR2 sequences are SNHLY and FYNNEI.

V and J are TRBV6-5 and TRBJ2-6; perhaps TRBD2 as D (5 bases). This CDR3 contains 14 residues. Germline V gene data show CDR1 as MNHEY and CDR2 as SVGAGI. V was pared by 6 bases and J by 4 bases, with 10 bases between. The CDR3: CASRQVAGANVLTF. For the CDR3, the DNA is TGTGCCAGCAGGCAGGTAGCGGGGGCCAACGTCCTGACTTTC.

The chain's CDR3 is CASSDDPGQGTNEQFF. In DNA, the CDR3 is TGCGCCAGCAGTGATGACCCGGGACAGGGAACCAATGAGCAGTTCTTC. The chain couples TRBV10-1 to TRBJ2-1, with TRBD1 matching 9 bases. The germline CDR1 and CDR2 sequences are WNHNN and SYGVQD (reference sequence). The CDR3 totals 16 residues. The V segment lost 3 bases and the J segment 6 bases; nucleotides outside the gene matches: 9.

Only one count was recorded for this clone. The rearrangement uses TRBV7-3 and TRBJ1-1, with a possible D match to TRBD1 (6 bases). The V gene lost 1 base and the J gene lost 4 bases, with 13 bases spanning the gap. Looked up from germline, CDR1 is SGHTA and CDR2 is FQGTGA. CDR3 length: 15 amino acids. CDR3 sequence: CASSLIPTGPTEAFF. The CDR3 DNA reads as TGTGCCAGCAGCTTAATACCGACAGGCCCCACTGAAGCTTTCTTT. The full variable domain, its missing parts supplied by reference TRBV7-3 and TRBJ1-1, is GAGVSQTPSNKVTEKGKYVELRCDPISGHTALYWYRQSLGQGPEFLIYFQGTGAADDSGLPNDRFFAVRPEGSVSTLKIQRTERGDSAVYLCASSLIPTGPTEAFFGQGTRLTVV.

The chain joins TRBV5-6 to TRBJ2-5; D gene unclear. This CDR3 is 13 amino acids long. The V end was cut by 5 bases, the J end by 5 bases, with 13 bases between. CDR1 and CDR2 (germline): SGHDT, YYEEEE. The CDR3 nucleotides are TGTGCCAGCAGTTTCGACAAGTACGAGACCCAGTACTTC. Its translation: CASSFDKYETQYF.

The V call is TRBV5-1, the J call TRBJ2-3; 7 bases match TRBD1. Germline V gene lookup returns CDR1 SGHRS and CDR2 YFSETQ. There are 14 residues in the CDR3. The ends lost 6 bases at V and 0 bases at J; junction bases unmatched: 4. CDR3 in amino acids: CASTRQGSTDTQYF. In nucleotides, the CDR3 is TGCGCCAGCACCCGACAGGGAAGCACAGATACGCAGTATTTT.

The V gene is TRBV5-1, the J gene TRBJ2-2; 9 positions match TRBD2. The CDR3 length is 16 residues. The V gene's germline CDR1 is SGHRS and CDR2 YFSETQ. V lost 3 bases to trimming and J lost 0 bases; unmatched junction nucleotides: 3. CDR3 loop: CASSSTSGPNTGELFF. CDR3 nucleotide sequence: TGCGCCAGCAGCTCGACTAGCGGTCCGAACACCGGGGAGCTGTTTTTT. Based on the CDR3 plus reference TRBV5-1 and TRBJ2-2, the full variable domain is KAGVTQTPRYLIKTRGQQVTLSCSPISGHRSVSWYQQTPGQGLQFLFEYFSETQRNKGNFPGRFSGRQFSNSRSEMNVSTLELGDSALYLCASSSTSGPNTGELFFGEGSRLTVL.

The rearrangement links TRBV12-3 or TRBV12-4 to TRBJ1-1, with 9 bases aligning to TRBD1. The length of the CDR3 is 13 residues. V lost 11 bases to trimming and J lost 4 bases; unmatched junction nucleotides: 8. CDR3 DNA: TGTGCCGTCCTCGGACAGGGGACCACTGAAGCTTTCTTT. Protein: CAVLGQGTTEAFF.

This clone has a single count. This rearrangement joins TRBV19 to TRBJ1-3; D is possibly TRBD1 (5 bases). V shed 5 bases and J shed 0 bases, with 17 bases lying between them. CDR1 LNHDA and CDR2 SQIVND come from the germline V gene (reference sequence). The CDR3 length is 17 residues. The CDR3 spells CASSGRKTVLSGNTIYF. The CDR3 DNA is TGTGCCAGTAGTGGCCGGAAGACAGTCCTCTCTGGAAACACCATATATTTT.

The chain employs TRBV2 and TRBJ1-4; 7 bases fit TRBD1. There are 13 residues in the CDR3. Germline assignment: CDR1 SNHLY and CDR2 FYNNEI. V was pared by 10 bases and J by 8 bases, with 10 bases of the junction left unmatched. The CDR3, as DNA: TGTGCCACCAACGACAGGGTTCGCGAAAAACTGTTTTTT. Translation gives CATNDRVREKLFF.

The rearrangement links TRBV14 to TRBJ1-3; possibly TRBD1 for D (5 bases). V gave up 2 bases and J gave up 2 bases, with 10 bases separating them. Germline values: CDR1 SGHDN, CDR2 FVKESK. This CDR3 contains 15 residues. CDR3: CASSQFQGAGNTIYF. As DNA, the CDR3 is TGTGCCAGCAGCCAATTCCAGGGCGCTGGAAACACCATATATTTT.

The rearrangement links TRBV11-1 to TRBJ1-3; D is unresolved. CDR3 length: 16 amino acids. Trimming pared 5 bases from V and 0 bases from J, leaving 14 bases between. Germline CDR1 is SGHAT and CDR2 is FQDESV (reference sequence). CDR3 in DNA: TGTGCCAGCAGCGAGCGACTGAAATTCTCTGGAAACACCATATATTTT. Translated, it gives CASSERLKFSGNTIYF.

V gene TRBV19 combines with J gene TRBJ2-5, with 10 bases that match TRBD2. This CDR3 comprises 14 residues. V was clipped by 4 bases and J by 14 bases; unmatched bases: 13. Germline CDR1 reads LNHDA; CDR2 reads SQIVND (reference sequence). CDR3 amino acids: CASSNQVRTSGFYF. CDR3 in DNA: TGTGCCAGTAGTAACCAGGTGCGGACTAGCGGTTTCTACTTC.

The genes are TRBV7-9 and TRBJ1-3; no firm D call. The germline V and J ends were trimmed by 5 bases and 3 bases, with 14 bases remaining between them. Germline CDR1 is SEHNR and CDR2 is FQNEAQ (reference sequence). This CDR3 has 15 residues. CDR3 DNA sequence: TGTGCCAGCAGCCCAACAGCAGCCCTTGGAAACACCATATATTTT. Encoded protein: CASSPTAALGNTIYF.

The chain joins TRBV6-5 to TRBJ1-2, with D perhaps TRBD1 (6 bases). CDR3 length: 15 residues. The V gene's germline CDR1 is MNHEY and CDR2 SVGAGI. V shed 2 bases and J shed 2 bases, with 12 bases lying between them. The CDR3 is CASSYSDRRNYGYTF. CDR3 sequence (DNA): TGTGCCAGCAGTTACAGCGACAGGCGAAACTATGGCTACACCTTC.

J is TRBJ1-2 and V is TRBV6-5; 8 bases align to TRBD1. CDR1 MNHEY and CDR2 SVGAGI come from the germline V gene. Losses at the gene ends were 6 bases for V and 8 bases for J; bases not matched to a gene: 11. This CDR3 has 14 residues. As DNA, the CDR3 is TGTGCCAGCAGCCAAGACAGGGGATTCGGCGGCTACACCTTC. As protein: CASSQDRGFGGYTF.

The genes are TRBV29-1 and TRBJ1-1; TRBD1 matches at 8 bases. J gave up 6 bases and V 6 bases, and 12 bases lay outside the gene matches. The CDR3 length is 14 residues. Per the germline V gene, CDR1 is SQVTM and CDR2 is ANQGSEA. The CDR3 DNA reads TGCAGCGTCCACAGCCCGACAGGGGCGTCTGAAGCTTTCTTT. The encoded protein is CSVHSPTGASEAFF.

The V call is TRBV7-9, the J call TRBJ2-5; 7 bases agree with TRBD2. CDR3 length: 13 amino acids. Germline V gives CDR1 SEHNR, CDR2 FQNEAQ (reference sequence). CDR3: CAHPGGAEETQYF. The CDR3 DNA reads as TGTGCACACCCGGGGGGTGCCGAAGAGACCCAGTACTTC.